This passage covers 20 T cell receptor beta chains from one sample sequenced in a study of T-cell memory formation after mild COVID-19. A single record per CDR3 protein comes from TCRdb applying MiXCR to the 5' RACE reads. Here the sample spans around 310,000 distinct CDR3 sequences, roughly an eighth being singletons. Sequenced input: PBMCs or a T cell subset sorted from them (not recorded which). The receptors here all came from a man aged 18 to 29 who had mild COVID-19 (a few samples of this study predate the infection). Cell type and time point are not known.

The V call is TRBV12-3 or TRBV12-4, the J call TRBJ2-3; a weak D match, TRBD1 (5 bases). V was shortened by 2 bases and J by 4 bases, with 7 bases between the two germline ends. The CDR3 is 13 amino acids. CDR3 nucleotide sequence: TGTGCCAGCAGTTTATTCAGGGCAGATACGCAGTATTTT. It encodes CASSLFRADTQYF.

Only a few counts were recorded for this clonotype. The chain has TRBV9 and TRBJ1-6; D is unresolved. V was cut by 0 bases and J by 0 bases, with 7 bases left in between. Germline assignment: CDR1 SGDLS and CDR2 YYNGEE. CDR3 size: 16 residues. The CDR3 sequence is CASSVGTNSYNSPLHF. The DNA for the CDR3 is TGTGCCAGCAGCGTAGGGACTAACTCCTATAATTCACCCCTCCACTTT.

This clonotype was seen only a few times. The chain's CDR3 is CASSPRDSKTQYF. CDR3 bases: TGCGCCAGCAGCCCAAGGGACAGTAAGACCCAGTACTTC. This chain joins TRBV5-1 and TRBJ2-5; 7 bases align to TRBD1. CDR1 and CDR2 (germline): SGHRS, YFSETQ. The CDR3 contains 13 residues. J gave up 6 bases and V 4 bases, and 6 bases lay outside the gene matches. Together with reference TRBV5-1 and TRBJ2-5, the CDR3 gives the full variable domain: KAGVTQTPRYLIKTRGQQVTLSCSPISGHRSVSWYQQTPGQGLQFLFEYFSETQRNKGNFPGRFSGRQFSNSRSEMNVSTLELGDSALYLCASSPRDSKTQYFGPGTRLLVL.

This clonotype turned up a few times. V is TRBV5-1 and J is TRBJ2-3; D might be TRBD1 or TRBD2, each matching 5 bases. CDR1 and CDR2 from the germline V gene are SGHRS and YFSETQ. The CDR3 is 18 amino acids. Trimming took off 0 bases at V and 4 bases at J, with 21 bases between the two ends. CDR3 in amino acids: CASSLVRWGSLNADTQYF. The CDR3 DNA follows: TGCGCCAGCAGCTTGGTCCGTTGGGGGTCCCTAAATGCAGATACGCAGTATTTT.

This chain connects TRBV7-9 to TRBJ2-5; 8 bases map to TRBD2. The V and J ends lost 5 bases and 4 bases, in that order; junction bases with no gene match: 3. There are 13 residues in the CDR3. The germline V gene has CDR1 SEHNR and CDR2 FQNEAQ (reference sequence). The CDR3 sequence: CASSQSGGETQYF. As DNA, the CDR3 is TGTGCCAGCAGCCAGAGCGGGGGAGAGACCCAGTACTTC.

In its sample, this clonotype was seen once. The gene calls are TRBV5-1 and TRBJ2-1; tentatively, D is TRBD1 (6 bases). The CDR3 length is 13 residues. V lost 4 bases and J 7 bases, leaving 12 bases between the germline ends. The V gene's germline CDR1 is SGHRS and CDR2 YFSETQ. The CDR3 protein is CASSGSQGNEQFF. The CDR3 DNA follows: TGCGCCAGCAGCGGCTCCCAGGGGAATGAGCAGTTCTTC. The complete variable domain, with remaining parts taken from reference TRBV5-1 and TRBJ2-1, reads KAGVTQTPRYLIKTRGQQVTLSCSPISGHRSVSWYQQTPGQGLQFLFEYFSETQRNKGNFPGRFSGRQFSNSRSEMNVSTLELGDSALYLCASSGSQGNEQFFGPGTRLTVL.

The chain is built from TRBV5-1 and TRBJ2-3; no clear D gene. Trimming took 0 bases from V and 1 from J, leaving 9 bases between them. In germline, CDR1 is SGHRS, CDR2 YFSETQ. CDR3 length: 15 amino acids. CDR3 bases: TGCGCCAGCAGCTTGGAGCAACTGGGCACAGATACGCAGTATTTT. Its protein product is CASSLEQLGTDTQYF.

The chain uses TRBV6-5 and TRBJ2-7; either TRBD1 or TRBD2 may fit D (5 bases each). The CDR3 loop spans 11 amino acids. The germline CDR1 and CDR2 sequences are MNHEY and SVGAGI. The V end was cut by 4 bases, the J end by 13 bases, with 14 bases between. CDR3 loop: CASSSGSTLYF. CDR3 DNA sequence: TGTGCCAGCAGTTCAGGGAGCACCTTATACTTC.

The V call is TRBV29-1, the J call TRBJ2-2, with D possibly being TRBD2 (6 bases). Germline CDR1 is SQVTM and CDR2 is ANQGSEA. V was clipped by 5 bases and J by 6 bases, with 16 bases between them. The CDR3 runs 14 residues. The CDR3 reads CSVIALGGSGELFF. The CDR3, as DNA: TGCAGCGTTATCGCCTTGGGAGGCTCCGGGGAGCTGTTTTTT.

The chain recombines TRBV5-6 with TRBJ1-5; D is uncertain. V was clipped by 0 bases and J by 2 bases, with 12 bases between them. The CDR3 has 16 amino acids. CDR1 and CDR2 (germline): SGHDT, YYEEEE. CDR3 coding DNA: TGTGCCAGCAGCTTGGGGTGGGGTCGGGGCAATCAGCCCCAGCATTTT. As protein: CASSLGWGRGNQPQHF.

This clonotype showed up just a few times. This sequence joins TRBV6-5 and TRBJ1-3; D unclear. The V and J ends lost 0 bases and 4 bases respectively, with 10 bases between them. The length of the CDR3 is 15 residues. CDR1 is MNHEY and CDR2 is SVGAGI in the germline V gene. The CDR3 is CASSYSLKGGNTIYF. Written as DNA, the CDR3 is TGTGCCAGCAGTTACTCCTTAAAGGGAGGAAACACCATATATTTT.

The sample holds a few counts of this clonotype. CDR3 in DNA: TGTGCCAGCAGTTTACGACAGGGCTATGGCTACACCTTC. It is translated as CASSLRQGYGYTF. V and J are TRBV27 and TRBJ1-2; 7 nucleotides align to TRBD1. The length of the CDR3 is 13 residues. Germline V gene lookup returns CDR1 MNHEY and CDR2 SMNVEV (reference sequence). The V gene end was trimmed by 2 bases and the J gene end by 4 bases; junction bases not matched to a gene: 1.

J is TRBJ2-2 and V is TRBV2, with D perhaps matching TRBD1 (5 bases). Germline CDR1 SNHLY, CDR2 FYNNEI. This CDR3 contains 16 residues. Trimming shortened V by 3 bases and J by 0 bases, and 11 bases separated the two germline ends. The CDR3 DNA sequence: TGTGCCAGCAGTGATGAACAGGCTTCGAACACCGGGGAGCTGTTTTTT. As protein: CASSDEQASNTGELFF. Combining the CDR3 with reference TRBV2 and TRBJ2-2 gives the whole variable domain EPEVTQTPSHQVTQMGQEVILRCVPISNHLYFYWYRQILGQKVEFLVSFYNNEISEKSEIFDDQFSVERPDGSNFTLKIRSTKLEDSAMYFCASSDEQASNTGELFFGEGSRLTVL.

The V and J genes are TRBV10-1 and TRBJ2-3; D is possibly TRBD2 (6 bases). V was shortened by 3 bases and J by 3 bases, with 13 bases between the two germline ends. In germline, CDR1 is WNHNN, CDR2 SYGVQD (reference sequence). The CDR3 length is 15 residues. Here the CDR3 DNA reads TGCGCCAGCAGTGACCGGGGGACCTATACAGATACGCAGTATTTT. Translated, it gives CASSDRGTYTDTQYF.

This clonotype was seen only a few times. V is TRBV11-2 and J is TRBJ2-2; maybe TRBD2 (5 bases). The germline gives CDR1 SGHAT, CDR2 FQNNGV. Trimming took 3 bases from V and 4 from J, leaving 9 bases between them. The length of the CDR3 is 14 residues. The CDR3 is CASSFLEGTGELFF. The CDR3 bases are TGTGCCAGCAGCTTCCTTGAGGGCACCGGGGAGCTGTTTTTT.

This chain links TRBV7-9 with TRBJ2-7; D might be TRBD2 (5 bases). The CDR3 contains 12 residues. The germline CDR1 and CDR2 sequences are SEHNR and FQNEAQ (reference sequence). The V gene lost 6 bases and the J gene lost 3 bases, with 9 bases spanning the gap. The CDR3 coding sequence is TGTGCCAGCAGACGGGAATACTACGAGCAGTACTTC. Translating gives CASRREYYEQYF.

The chain combines TRBV12-3 or TRBV12-4 with TRBJ1-3; 7 bases line up with TRBD1. The CDR3 runs to 19 residues. V lost 4 bases to trimming and J lost 0 bases; unmatched junction nucleotides: 15. CDR3 residues: CASSSPVPGQRSSGNTIYF. CDR3 DNA sequence: TGTGCCAGCAGTTCGCCAGTCCCGGGACAGAGAAGCTCTGGAAACACCATATATTTT.

The chain is built from TRBV5-1 and TRBJ2-1; no clear D gene. Per the germline V gene, CDR1 is SGHRS and CDR2 is YFSETQ. The CDR3 runs 14 residues. V lost 1 base to trimming and J lost 1 base, with 6 bases between them. The CDR3 nucleotides are TGCGCCAGCAGCTTGCTCGCATCCTACAATGAGCAGTTCTTC. Residues: CASSLLASYNEQFF.

CDR3 DNA: TGCGCCAGCAGCTTGGGACTAGGCAGGGTGGACTACGAGCAGTACTTC. This gives the protein CASSLGLGRVDYEQYF. This chain connects TRBV5-1 to TRBJ2-7; maybe TRBD2 (6 bases). The CDR3 is 16 amino acids. CDR1 is SGHRS and CDR2 is YFSETQ in the germline V gene. V lost 0 bases and J lost 3, with 16 bases in between.

V and J are TRBV6-5 and TRBJ2-7, with 8 nucleotides matching TRBD2. With V trimmed by 0 bases and J by 5 bases, 12 bases remained unmatched. Looked up from germline, CDR1 is MNHEY and CDR2 is SVGAGI. This CDR3 has 17 residues. CDR3 in amino acids: CASSYSISLGLENEQYF. CDR3 nucleotide sequence: TGTGCCAGCAGTTACTCGATCTCCTTGGGACTAGAGAACGAGCAGTACTTC.